The entry below gives a single T cell receptor (beta chain) sequence along with its context. Its antigen is not identified. Here immunoSEQ multiplex PCR was the method, and the copy in TCRdb shows in-frame clones only, minus some. The table has 30,000 to 45,000 clones, approximately 88% seen once. Trimming pared 8 bases from V and 0 bases from J, leaving 5 bases between. There are 11 residues in the CDR3. Looked up from germline, CDR1 is SQVTM and CDR2 is ANQGSEA. The time point denotes: peripheral blood 6 weeks after treatment start. Locally advanced or metastatic urothelial carcinoma was diagnosed in the patients. Every patient provided from 1 to 8 samples, collected pretreatment and on-treatment. These data come from a study of PD-L1 blockade in urothelial cancer. Looking at the study overall: Chemotherapy regimens numbering 0 to 3 had been given to patients. Study-wide findings and caveats: Survival was better when pretreatment blood TCR clonality fell below the median.

V usage is TRBV29-1 and J usage is TRBJ2-1; D is unclear. This receptor was taken from a man aged 35 to 55 with urothelial cancer. The material was PBMCs, obtained around atezolizumab (anti-PD-L1) treatment. CDR3: CSSGSYNEQFF. The CDR3 DNA follows: TGCAGCTCCGGCTCCTACAATGAGCAGTTCTTC.